The T cell receptor (beta chain) under discussion was sequenced for a study of identifying expanded T cells in peripheral blood. Study-level points and caveats: Approximately 1.2 clones differed between technical replicates, versus approximately 16 and 20 over time.

V dropped 3 bases and J dropped 3 bases, with 6 bases sitting between them. Germline V gene data show CDR1 as SQVTM and CDR2 as ANQGSEA. The CDR3 consists of 11 residues. During the collection period, no donor immune events like infections were recorded. Points on this clone: Its antigen is unknown.

Method: immunoSEQ multiplex PCR; TCRdb's copy keeps in-frame clones and lacks some. The table has around 94,000 clones, 80% to 90% seen once. This sequence originates from a person aged 18 to 70 in good health. The rearrangement links TRBV29-1 to TRBJ2-7, with TRBD2 as a possible D gene (5 bases). What was sequenced was blood. CDR3 sequence reads: CSVDEGYEQYF. The CDR3 DNA is TGCAGCGTTGATGAGGGCTACGAGCAGTACTTC.